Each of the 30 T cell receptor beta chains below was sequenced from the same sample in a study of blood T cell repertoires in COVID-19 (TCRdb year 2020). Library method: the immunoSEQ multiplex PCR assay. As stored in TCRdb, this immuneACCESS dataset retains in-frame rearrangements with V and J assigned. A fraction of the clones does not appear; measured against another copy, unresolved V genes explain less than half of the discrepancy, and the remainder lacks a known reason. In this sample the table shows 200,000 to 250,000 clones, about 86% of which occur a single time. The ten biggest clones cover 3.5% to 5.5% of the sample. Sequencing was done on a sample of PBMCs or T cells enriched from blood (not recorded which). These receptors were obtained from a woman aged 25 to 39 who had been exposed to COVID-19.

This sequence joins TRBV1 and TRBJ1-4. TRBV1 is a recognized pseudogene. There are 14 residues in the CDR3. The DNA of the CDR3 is TGCACCAGCAGCCCACGGGGAACTAATGAAAAACTGTTTTTT. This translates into CTSSPRGTNEKLFF.

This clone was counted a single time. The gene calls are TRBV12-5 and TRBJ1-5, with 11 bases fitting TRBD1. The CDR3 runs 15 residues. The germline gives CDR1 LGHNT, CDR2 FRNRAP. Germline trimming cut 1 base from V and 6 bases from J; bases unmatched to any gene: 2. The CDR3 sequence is CASGLGTGGGQPQHF. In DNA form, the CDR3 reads TGTGCTAGTGGTTTGGGGACAGGGGGCGGTCAGCCCCAGCATTTT. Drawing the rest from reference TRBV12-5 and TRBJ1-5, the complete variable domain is DARVTQTPRHKVTEMGQEVTMRCQPILGHNTVFWYRQTMMQGLELLAYFRNRAPLDDSGMPKDRFSAEMPDATLATLKIQPSEPRDSAVYFCASGLGTGGGQPQHFGDGTRLSIL.

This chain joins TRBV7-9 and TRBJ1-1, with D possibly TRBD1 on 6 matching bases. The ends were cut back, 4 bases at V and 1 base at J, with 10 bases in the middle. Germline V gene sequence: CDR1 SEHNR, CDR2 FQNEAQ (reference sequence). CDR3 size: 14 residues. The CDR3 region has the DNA TGTGCCAGCAGCTCCGGACAGCCGAACACTGAAGCTTTCTTT. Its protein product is CASSSGQPNTEAFF.

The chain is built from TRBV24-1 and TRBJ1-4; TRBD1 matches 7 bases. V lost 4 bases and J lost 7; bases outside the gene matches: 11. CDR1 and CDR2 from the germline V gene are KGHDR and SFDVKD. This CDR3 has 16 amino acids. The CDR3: CATSEPTGAGSEKLFF. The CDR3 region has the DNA TGTGCCACCAGTGAACCCACAGGGGCGGGTAGTGAAAAACTGTTTTTT.

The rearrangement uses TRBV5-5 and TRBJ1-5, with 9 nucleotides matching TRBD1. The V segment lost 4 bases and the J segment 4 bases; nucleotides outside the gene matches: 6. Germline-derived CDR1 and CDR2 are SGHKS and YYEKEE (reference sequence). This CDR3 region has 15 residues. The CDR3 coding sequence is TGTGCCAGCAGCCGGGGGACAGGGAGAAATCAGCCCCAGCATTTT. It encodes CASSRGTGRNQPQHF.

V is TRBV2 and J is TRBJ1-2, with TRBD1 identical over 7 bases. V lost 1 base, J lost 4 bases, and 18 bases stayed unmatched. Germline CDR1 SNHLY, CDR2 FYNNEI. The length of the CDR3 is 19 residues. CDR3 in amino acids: CASSEGSPFFGTVGYGYTF. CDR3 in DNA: TGTGCCAGCAGTGAAGGGTCTCCTTTTTTCGGGACAGTAGGCTATGGCTACACCTTC. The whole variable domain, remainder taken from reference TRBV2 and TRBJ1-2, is EPEVTQTPSHQVTQMGQEVILRCVPISNHLYFYWYRQILGQKVEFLVSFYNNEISEKSEIFDDQFSVERPDGSNFTLKIRSTKLEDSAMYFCASSEGSPFFGTVGYGYTFGSGTRLTVV.

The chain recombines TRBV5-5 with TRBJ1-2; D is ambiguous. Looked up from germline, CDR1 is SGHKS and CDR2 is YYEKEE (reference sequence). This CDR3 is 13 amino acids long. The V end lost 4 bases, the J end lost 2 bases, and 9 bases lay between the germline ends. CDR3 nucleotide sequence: TGTGCCAGCAGCCCGGCGGGGAACTATGGCTACACCTTC. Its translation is CASSPAGNYGYTF. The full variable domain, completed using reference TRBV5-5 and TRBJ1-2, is DAGVTQSPTHLIKTRGQQVTLRCSPISGHKSVSWYQQVLGQGPQFIFQYYEKEERGRGNFPDRFSARQFPNYSSELNVNALLLGDSALYLCASSPAGNYGYTFGSGTRLTVV.

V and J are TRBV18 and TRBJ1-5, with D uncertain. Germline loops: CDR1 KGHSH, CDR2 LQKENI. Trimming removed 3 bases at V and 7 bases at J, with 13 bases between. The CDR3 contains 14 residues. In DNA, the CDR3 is TGTGCCAGCTCACCCGGGGTGCCTGGACAGCCCCAGCATTTT. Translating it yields CASSPGVPGQPQHF.

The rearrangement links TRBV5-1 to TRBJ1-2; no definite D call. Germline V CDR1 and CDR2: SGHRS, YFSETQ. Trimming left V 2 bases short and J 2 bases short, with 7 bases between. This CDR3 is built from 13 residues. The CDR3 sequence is CASSFEVNYGYTF. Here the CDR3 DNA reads TGCGCCAGCAGCTTTGAGGTCAACTATGGCTACACCTTC.

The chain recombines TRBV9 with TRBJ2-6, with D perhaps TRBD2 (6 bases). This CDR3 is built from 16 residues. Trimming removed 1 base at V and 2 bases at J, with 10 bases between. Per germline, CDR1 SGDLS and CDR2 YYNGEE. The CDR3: CASSVRTGAGANVLTF. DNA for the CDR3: TGTGCCAGCAGCGTACGTACGGGGGCTGGGGCCAACGTCCTGACTTTC.

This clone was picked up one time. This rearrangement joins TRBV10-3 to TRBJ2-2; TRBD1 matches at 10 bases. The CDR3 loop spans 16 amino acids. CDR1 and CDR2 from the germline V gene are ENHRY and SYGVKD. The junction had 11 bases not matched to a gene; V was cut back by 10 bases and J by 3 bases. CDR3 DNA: TGTGCCACGACCTCCGGGACAGGGGATTACACCGGGGAGCTGTTTTTT. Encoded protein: CATTSGTGDYTGELFF.

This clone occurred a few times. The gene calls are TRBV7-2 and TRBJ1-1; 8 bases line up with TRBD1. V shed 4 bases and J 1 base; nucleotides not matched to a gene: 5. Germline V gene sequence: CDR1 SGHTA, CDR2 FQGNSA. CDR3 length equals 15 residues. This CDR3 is CASSSQTGANTEAFF. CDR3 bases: TGTGCCAGCAGCTCCCAGACAGGGGCGAACACTGAAGCTTTCTTT. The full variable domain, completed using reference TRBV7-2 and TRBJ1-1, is GAGVSQSPSNKVTEKGKDVELRCDPISGHTALYWYRQSLGQGLEFLIYFQGNSAPDKSGLPSDRFSAERTGGSVSTLTIQRTQQEDSAVYLCASSSQTGANTEAFFGQGTRLTVV.

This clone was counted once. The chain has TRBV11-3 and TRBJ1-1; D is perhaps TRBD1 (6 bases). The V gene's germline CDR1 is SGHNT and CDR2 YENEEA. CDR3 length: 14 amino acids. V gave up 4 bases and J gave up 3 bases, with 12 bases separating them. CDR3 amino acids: CASSSVNRDTEAFF. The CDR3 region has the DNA TGTGCCAGCAGCTCAGTAAACAGGGACACTGAAGCTTTCTTT.

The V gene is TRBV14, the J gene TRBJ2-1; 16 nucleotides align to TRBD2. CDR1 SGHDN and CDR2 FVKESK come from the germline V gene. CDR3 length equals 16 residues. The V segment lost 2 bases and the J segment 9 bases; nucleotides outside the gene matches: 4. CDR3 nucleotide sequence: TGTGCCAGCAGCCAACGGGGACTAGCGGGGGGGCGTGAGCAGTTCTTC. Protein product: CASSQRGLAGGREQFF.

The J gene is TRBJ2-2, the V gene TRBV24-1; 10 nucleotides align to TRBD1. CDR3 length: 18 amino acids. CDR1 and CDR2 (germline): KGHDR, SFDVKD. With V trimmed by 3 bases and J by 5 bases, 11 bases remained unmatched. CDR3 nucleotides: TGTGCCACCAGTGATGTTCCCCTCGACAGGGGGCGTACCGGGGAGCTGTTTTTT. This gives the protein CATSDVPLDRGRTGELFF.

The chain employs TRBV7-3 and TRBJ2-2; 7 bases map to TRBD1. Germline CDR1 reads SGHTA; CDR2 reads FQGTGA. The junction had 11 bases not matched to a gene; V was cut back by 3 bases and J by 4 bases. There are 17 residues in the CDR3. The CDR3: CASSFGSVQGSTGELFF. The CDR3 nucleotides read TGTGCCAGCAGCTTTGGGTCGGTACAGGGGAGCACCGGGGAGCTGTTTTTT.

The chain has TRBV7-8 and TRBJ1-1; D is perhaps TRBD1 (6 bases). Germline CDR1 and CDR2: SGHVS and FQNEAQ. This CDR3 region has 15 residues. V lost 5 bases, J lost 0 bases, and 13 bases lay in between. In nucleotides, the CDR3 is TGTGCCAGCAGCGGTAGTGGGACAATGAACACTGAAGCTTTCTTT. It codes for CASSGSGTMNTEAFF.

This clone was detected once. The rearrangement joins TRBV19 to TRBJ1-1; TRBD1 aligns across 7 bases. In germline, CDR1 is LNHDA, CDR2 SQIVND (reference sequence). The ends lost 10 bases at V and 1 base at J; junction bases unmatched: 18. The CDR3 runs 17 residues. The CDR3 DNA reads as TGTGCCACTACTCATTTAGGGGCGACAGGGTCGAACACTGAAGCTTTCTTT. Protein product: CATTHLGATGSNTEAFF.

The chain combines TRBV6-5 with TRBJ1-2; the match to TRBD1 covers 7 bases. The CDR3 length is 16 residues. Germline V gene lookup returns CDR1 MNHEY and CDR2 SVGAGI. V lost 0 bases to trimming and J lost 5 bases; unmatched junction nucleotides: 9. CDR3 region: CASSYSGSGRGYGYTF. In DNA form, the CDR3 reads TGTGCCAGCAGTTACTCCGGGTCGGGCAGGGGGTATGGCTACACCTTC.

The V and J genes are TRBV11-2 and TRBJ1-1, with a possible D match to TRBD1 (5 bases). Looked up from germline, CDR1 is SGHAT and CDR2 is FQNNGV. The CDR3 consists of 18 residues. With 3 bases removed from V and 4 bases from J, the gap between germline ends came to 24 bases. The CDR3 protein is CASSLFSRPDLGLTEAFF. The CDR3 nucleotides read TGTGCCAGCAGCTTGTTTAGTAGGCCAGATTTGGGGCTCACTGAAGCTTTCTTT.

CDR3: CASTLSGGLEQYF. CDR3 DNA sequence: TGTGCCAGCACCCTTAGCGGGGGGCTCGAGCAGTACTTC. The gene calls are TRBV2 and TRBJ2-7, with 10 bases matching TRBD2. This CDR3 has 13 amino acids. Trimming removed 7 bases from V and 6 bases from J; junction bases left unmatched: 6. Germline V gene sequence: CDR1 SNHLY, CDR2 FYNNEI.

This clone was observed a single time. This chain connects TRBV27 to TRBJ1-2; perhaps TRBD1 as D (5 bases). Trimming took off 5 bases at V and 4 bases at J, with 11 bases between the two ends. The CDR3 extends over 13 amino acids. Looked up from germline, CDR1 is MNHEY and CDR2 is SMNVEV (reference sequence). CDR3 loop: CASSIHGGYGYTF. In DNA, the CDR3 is TGTGCCAGCAGTATCCACGGGGGCTATGGCTACACCTTC.

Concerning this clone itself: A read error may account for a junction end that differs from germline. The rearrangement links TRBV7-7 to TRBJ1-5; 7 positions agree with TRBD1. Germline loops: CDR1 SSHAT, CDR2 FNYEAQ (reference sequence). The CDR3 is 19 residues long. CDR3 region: CASSLAEDRWINSNQPQHF. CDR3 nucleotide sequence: TGTGCTAGCAGCTTAGCCGAGGACAGGTGGATTAATAGCAATCAGCCCCAGCATTTT.

The CDR3 loop reads CAWSVNIGAGEAFF. CDR3 coding DNA: TGTGCCTGGAGTGTAAACATAGGGGCGGGGGAAGCTTTCTTT. The rearrangement uses TRBV30 and TRBJ1-1, with D possibly TRBD1 on 5 matching bases. Germline loops: CDR1 GTSNPN, CDR2 SVGIG (reference sequence). The V end was cut by 0 bases, the J end by 8 bases, with 16 bases between. There are 14 residues in the CDR3.

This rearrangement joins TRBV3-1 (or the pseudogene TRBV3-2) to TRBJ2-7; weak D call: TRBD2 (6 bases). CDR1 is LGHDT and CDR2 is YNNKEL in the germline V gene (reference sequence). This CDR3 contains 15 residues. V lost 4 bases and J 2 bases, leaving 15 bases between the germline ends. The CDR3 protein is CASSRASGPPYEQYF. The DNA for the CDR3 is TGTGCCAGCAGCCGGGCCAGCGGGCCACCCTACGAGCAGTACTTC.

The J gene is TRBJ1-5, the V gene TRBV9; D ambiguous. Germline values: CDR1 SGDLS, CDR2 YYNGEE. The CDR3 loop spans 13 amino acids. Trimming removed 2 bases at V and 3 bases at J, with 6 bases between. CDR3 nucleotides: TGTGCCAGCAGCGTCCAGGACAATCAGCCCCAGCATTTT. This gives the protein CASSVQDNQPQHF.

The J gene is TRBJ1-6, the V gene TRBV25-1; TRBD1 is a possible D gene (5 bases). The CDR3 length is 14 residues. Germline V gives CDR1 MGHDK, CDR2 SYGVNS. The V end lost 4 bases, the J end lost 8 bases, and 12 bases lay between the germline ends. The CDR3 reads CASSAQGYHSPLHF. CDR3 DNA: TGTGCCAGCAGTGCGCAGGGTTATCATTCACCCCTCCACTTT.

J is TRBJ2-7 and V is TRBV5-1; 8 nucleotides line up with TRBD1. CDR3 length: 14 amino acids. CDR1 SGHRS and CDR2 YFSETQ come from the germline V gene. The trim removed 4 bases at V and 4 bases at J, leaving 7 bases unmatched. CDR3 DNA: TGCGCCAGCAGCCCCGGGACAGGTCGTTACGAGCAGTACTTC. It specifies CASSPGTGRYEQYF.

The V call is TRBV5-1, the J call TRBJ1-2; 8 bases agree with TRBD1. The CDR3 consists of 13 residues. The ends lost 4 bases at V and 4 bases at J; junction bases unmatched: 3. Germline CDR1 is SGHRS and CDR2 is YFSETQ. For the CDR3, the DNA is TGCGCCAGCAGCCACGGGACAGGCTATGGCTACACCTTC. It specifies CASSHGTGYGYTF.

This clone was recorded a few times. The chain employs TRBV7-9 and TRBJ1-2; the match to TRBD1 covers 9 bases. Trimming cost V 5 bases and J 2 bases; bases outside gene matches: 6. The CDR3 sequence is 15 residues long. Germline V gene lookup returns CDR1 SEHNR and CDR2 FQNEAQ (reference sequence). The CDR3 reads CASSRQGGPNYGYTF. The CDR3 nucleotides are TGTGCCAGCAGCCGACAGGGGGGCCCAAACTATGGCTACACCTTC.